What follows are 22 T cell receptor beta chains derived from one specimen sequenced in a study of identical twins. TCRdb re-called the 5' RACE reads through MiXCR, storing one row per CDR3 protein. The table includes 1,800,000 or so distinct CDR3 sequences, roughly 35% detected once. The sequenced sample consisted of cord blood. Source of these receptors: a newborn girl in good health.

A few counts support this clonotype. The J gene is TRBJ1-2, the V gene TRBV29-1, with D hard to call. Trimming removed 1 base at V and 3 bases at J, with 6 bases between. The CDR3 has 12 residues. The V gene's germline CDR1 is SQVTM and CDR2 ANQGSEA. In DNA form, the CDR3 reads TGCAGCGTTGAAGGGAACCACTATGGCTACACCTTC. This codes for CSVEGNHYGYTF.

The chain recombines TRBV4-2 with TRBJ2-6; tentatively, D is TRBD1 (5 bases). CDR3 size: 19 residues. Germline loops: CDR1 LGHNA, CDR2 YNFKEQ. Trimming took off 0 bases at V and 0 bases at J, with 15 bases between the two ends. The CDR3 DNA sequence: TGTGCCAGCAGCCAAGATAAGGTCGGACAAATCTCTGGGGCCAACGTCCTGACTTTC. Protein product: CASSQDKVGQISGANVLTF.

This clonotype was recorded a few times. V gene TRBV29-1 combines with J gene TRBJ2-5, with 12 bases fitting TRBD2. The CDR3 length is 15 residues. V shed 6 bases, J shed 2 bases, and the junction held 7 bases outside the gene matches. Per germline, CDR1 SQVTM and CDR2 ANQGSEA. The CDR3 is CSVTLAGGKQETQYF. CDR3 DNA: TGCAGCGTCACCCTAGCGGGGGGGAAACAAGAGACCCAGTACTTC. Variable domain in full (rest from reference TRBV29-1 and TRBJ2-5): SAVISQKPSRDICQRGTSLTIQCQVDSQVTMMFWYRQQPGQSLTLIATANQGSEATYESGFVIDKFPISRPNLTFSTLTVSNMSPEDSSIYLCSVTLAGGKQETQYFGPGTRLLVL.

Here the CDR3 reads CSADPGTPMIYSNQPQHF. The CDR3 DNA is TGCAGTGCGGACCCGGGGACCCCTATGATATATAGCAATCAGCCCCAGCATTTT. The chain joins TRBV20-1 to TRBJ1-5, with TRBD1 as a possible D gene (5 bases). V dropped 6 bases and J dropped 0 bases, with 24 bases sitting between them. There are 18 residues in the CDR3. Germline assignment: CDR1 DFQATT and CDR2 SNEGSKA (reference sequence).

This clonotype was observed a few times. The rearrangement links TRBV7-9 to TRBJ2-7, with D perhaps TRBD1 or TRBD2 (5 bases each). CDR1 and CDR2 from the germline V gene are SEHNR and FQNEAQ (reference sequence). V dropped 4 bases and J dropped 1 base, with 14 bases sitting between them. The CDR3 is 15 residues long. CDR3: CASSWGTGGSYEQYF. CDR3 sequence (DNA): TGTGCCAGCAGCTGGGGGACGGGCGGGTCCTACGAGCAGTACTTC.

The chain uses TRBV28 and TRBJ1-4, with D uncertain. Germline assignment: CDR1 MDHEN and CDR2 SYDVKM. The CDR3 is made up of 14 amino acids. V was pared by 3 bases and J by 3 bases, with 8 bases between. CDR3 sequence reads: CASSFRNSNEKLFF. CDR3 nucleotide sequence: TGTGCCAGCAGTTTCCGGAATTCTAATGAAAAACTGTTTTTT.

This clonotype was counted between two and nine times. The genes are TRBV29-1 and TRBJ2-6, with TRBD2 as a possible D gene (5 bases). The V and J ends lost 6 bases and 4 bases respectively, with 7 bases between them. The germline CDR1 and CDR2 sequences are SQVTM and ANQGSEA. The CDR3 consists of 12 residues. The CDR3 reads CSVPGGANVLTF. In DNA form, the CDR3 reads TGCAGCGTCCCGGGAGGGGCCAACGTCCTGACTTTC.

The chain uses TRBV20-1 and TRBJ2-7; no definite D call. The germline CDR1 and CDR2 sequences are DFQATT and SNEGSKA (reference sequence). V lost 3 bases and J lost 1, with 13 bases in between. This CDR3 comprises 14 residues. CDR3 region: CSASPPPRSYEQYF. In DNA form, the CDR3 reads TGCAGTGCTAGCCCCCCTCCGAGATCCTACGAGCAGTACTTC.

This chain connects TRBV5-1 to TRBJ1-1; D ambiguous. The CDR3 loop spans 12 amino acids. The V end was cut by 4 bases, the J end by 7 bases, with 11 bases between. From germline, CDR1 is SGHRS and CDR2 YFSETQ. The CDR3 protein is CASSDSTGEAFF. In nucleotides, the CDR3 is TGCGCCAGCAGCGACTCAACGGGTGAAGCTTTCTTT.

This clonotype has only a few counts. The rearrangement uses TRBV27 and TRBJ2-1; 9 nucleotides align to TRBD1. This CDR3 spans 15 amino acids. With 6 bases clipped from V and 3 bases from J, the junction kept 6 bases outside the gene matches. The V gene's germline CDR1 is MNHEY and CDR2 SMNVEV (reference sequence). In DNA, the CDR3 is TGTGCCAGCAGCCAGACAGGGGGTTACTACAATGAGCAGTTCTTC. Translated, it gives CASSQTGGYYNEQFF.

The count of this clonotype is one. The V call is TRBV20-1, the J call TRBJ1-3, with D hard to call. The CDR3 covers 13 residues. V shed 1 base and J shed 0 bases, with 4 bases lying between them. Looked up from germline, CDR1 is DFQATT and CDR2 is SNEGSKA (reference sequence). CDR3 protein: CSARGTSGNTIYF. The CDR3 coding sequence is TGCAGTGCTAGAGGCACCTCTGGAAACACCATATATTTT.

The CDR3 protein is CASSSGLAGGTEQFF. Written as DNA, the CDR3 is TGTGCCAGCAGCTCTGGACTAGCGGGAGGAACTGAGCAGTTCTTC. The chain carries TRBV5-4 and TRBJ2-1, with 14 positions matching TRBD2. This CDR3 contains 15 residues. CDR1 and CDR2 from the germline V gene are SGHNT and YYREEE (reference sequence). V shed 3 bases, J shed 9 bases, and the junction held 5 bases outside the gene matches.

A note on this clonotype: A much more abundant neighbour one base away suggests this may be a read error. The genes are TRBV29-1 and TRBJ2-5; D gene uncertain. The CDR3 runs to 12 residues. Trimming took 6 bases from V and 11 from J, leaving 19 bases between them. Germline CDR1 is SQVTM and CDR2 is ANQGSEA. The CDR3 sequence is CSVVSAYNEQYF. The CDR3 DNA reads TGCAGCGTGGTCTCGGCTTACAATGAGCAGTACTTC.

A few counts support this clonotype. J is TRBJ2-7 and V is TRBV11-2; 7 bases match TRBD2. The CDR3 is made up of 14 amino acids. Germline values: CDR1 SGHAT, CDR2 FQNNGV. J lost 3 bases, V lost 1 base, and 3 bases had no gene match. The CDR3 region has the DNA TGTGCCAGCAGCTTAGGGCGGGGGTACTACGAGCAGTACTTC. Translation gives CASSLGRGYYEQYF.

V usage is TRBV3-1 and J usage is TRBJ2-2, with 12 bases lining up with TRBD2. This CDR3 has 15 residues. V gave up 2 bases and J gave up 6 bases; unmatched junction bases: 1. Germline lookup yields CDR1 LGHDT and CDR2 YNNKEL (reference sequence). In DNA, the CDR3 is TGTGCCAGCAGCCAACTAGCGGGAGGGCCCGGGGAGCTGTTTTTT. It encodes CASSQLAGGPGELFF. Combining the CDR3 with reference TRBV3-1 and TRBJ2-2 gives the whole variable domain DTAVSQTPKYLVTQMGNDKSIKCEQNLGHDTMYWYKQDSKKFLKIMFSYNNKELIINETVPNRFSPKSPDKAHLNLHINSLELGDSAVYFCASSQLAGGPGELFFGEGSRLTVL.

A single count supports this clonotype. The CDR3 nucleotides read TGTGCCTGGAGGGGGCCCTCCGTCAATCAGCCCCAGCATTTT. Its protein product is CAWRGPSVNQPQHF. The chain carries TRBV30 and TRBJ1-5; perhaps TRBD1 as D (5 bases). Trimming removed 3 bases at V and 3 bases at J, with 12 bases between. This CDR3 is built from 14 residues. Germline V CDR1 and CDR2: GTSNPN, SVGIG (reference sequence).

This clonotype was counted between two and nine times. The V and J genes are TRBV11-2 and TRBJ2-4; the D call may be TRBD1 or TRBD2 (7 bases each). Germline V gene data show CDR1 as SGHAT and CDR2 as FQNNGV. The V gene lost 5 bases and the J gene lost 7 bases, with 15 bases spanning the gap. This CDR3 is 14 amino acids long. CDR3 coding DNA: TGTGCCAGCAGCACGACAGGGCGGGAGAACATTCAGTACTTC. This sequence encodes CASSTTGRENIQYF.

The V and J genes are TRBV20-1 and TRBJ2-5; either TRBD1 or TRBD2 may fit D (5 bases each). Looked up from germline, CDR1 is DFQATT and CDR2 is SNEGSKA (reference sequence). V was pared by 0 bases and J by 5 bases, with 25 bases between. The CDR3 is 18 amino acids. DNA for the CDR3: TGCAGTGCTAGAGAAAGGGGAAGTCGTCGGGGTGCAAGGGAGACCCAGTACTTC. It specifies CSARERGSRRGARETQYF.

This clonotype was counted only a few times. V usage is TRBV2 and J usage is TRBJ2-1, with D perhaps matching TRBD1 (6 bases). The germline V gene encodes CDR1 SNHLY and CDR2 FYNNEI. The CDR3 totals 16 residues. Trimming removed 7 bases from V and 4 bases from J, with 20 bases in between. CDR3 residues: CASKARTAVFYNEQFF. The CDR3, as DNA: TGTGCCAGCAAGGCTAGGACAGCAGTCTTTTACAATGAGCAGTTCTTC.

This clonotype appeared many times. CDR3 sequence reads: CASRVLGTTKNIQYF. CDR3 bases: TGTGCCAGCAGGGTGTTAGGGACAACCAAAAACATTCAGTACTTC. J is TRBJ2-4 and V is TRBV2; D is perhaps TRBD1 (6 bases). Trimming took 6 bases from V and 2 from J, leaving 14 bases between them. The length of the CDR3 is 15 residues. Looked up from germline, CDR1 is SNHLY and CDR2 is FYNNEI.

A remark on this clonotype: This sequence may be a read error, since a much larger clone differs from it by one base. DNA of the CDR3: TGTGCCAGCAGCGCAGACGAGACCCAGTACTTC. Amino acid sequence: CASSADETQYF. The chain combines TRBV9 with TRBJ2-5; D unresolved. The CDR3 length is 11 residues. Deletions cut 3 bases from V and 5 bases from J, with 5 bases between. From germline, CDR1 is SGDLS and CDR2 YYNGEE. Together with reference TRBV9 and TRBJ2-5, the CDR3 gives the full variable domain: DSGVTQTPKHLITATGQRVTLRCSPRSGDLSVYWYQQSLDQGLQFLIQYYNGEERAKGNILERFSAQQFPDLHSELNLSSLELGDSALYFCASSADETQYFGPGTRLLVL.

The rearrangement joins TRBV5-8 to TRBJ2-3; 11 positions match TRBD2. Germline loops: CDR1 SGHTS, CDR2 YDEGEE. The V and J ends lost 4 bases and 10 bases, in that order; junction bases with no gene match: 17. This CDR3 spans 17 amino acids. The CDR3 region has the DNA TGTGCCAGCAGCCCGGCCCTACTAGCGGGGGACAATCCGTCGCAGTATTTT. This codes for CASSPALLAGDNPSQYF. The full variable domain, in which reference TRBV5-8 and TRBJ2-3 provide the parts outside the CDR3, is EAGVTQSPTHLIKTRGQQATLRCSPISGHTSVYWYQQALGLGLQFLLWYDEGEERNRGNFPPRFSGRQFPNYSSELNVNALELEDSALYLCASSPALLAGDNPSQYFGPGTRLTVL.